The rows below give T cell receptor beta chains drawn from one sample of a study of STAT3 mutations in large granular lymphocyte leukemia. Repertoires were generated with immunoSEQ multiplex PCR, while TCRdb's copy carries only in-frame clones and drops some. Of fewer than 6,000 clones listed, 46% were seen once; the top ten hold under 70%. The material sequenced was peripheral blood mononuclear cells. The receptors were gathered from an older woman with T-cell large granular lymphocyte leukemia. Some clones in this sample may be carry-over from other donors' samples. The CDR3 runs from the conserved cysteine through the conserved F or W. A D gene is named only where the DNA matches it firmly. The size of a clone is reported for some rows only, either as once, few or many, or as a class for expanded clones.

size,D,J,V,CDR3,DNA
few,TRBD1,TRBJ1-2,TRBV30,CAWSAQGDYGYTF,TGTGCCTGGAGTGCACAGGGGGACTATGGCTACACCTTC
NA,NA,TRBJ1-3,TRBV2,CASSAGVNSGNTIYF,TGTGCCAGCAGTGCCGGGGTTAACTCTGGAAACACCATATATTTT
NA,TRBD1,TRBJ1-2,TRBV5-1,CASGQASLWDYGYTF,TGCGCCAGCGGACAGGCTTCGCTCTGGGACTATGGCTACACCTTC
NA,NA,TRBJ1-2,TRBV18,CASSPKQEHGYTF,TGTGCCAGCTCACCAAAGCAGGAACATGGCTACACCTTC
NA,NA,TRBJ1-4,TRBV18,CASSSETGGKLFF,TGTGCCAGCTCATCCGAGACAGGAGGAAAACTGTTTTTT
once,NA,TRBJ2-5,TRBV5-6,CASSLVSGIIQETQYF,TGTGCCAGCAGCTTGGTCTCGGGCATCATCCAAGAGACCCAGTACTTC
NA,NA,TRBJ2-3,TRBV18,CASSPSTDTQYF,TGTGCCAGCTCACCTTCCACAGATACGCAGTATTTT
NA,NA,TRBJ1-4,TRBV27,CASSLKDTNEKLFF,TGTGCCAGCAGTTTAAAGGACACGAATGAAAAACTGTTTTTT
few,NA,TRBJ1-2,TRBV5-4,CASSPDSNYGYTF,TGTGCCAGCAGCCCTGACAGTAACTATGGCTACACCTTC
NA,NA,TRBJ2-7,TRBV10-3,CAISEPRAAYEQYF,TGTGCCATCAGTGAGCCTCGGGCTGCCTACGAGCAGTACTTC
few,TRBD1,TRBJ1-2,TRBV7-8,CASSQGEYGYTF,TGTGCCAGCAGCCAGGGGGAATATGGCTACACCTTC
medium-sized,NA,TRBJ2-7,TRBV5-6,CASSLFNEQYF,TGTGCCAGCAGCTTGTTCAACGAGCAGTACTTC
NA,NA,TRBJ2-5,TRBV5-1,CASSLVSEAQYF,TGCGCCAGCAGCTTGGTCTCGGAAGCCCAGTACTTC
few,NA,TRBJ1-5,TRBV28,CASSSLATGQPQHF,TGTGCCAGCAGTTCTCTGGCCACCGGTCAGCCCCAGCATTTT
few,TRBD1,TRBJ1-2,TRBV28,CASSRPGQGNYGYTF,TGTGCCAGCAGTCGACCGGGACAGGGGAACTATGGCTACACCTTC
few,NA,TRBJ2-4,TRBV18,CASSPVHRLKNIQYF,TGTGCCAGCTCACCAGTTCACCGGCTCAAGAACATTCAGTACTTC
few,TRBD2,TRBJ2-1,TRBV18,CASSQGLAGINNEQFF,TGTGCCAGCTCCCAGGGACTAGCGGGAATCAACAATGAGCAGTTCTTC
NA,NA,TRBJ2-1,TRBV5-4,CASSLVSLNYNEQFF,TGTGCCAGCAGCTTGGTGTCACTCAACTACAATGAGCAGTTCTTC
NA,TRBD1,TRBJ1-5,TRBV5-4,CASSLGTGNNQPQHF,TGTGCCAGCAGCTTGGGGACAGGAAACAATCAGCCCCAGCATTTT
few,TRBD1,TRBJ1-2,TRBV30,CAADREVYGYTF,TGTGCCGCGGACAGGGAAGTTTATGGCTACACCTTC
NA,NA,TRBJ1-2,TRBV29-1,CSAEQGSRYGYTF,TGCAGCGCCGAACAGGGCTCCCGGTATGGCTACACCTTC
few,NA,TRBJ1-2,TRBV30,CAWTFGLGYTF,TGTGCCTGGACGTTCGGTCTTGGCTACACCTTC
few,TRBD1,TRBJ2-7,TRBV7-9,CASRARDRSYEQYF,TGTGCCAGCAGGGCCCGGGACAGATCCTACGAGCAGTACTTC
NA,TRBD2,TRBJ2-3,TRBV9,CASSVVGGAGGPTDTQYF,TGTGCCAGCAGCGTAGTGGGGGGAGCGGGAGGACCCACAGATACGCAGTATTTT
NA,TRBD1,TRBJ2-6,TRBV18,CASSDLGQGIYSGANVLTF,TGTGCCAGCTCAGATCTCGGACAGGGGATCTACTCTGGGGCCAACGTCCTGACTTTC
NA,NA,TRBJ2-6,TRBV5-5,CASSLEGTGANVLTF,TGTGCCAGCAGCTTGGAGGGGACTGGGGCCAACGTCCTGACTTTC
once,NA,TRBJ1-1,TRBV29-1,CSGGGSTEAFF,TGCAGCGGGGGGGGGTCCACTGAAGCTTTCTTT